This T cell receptor (beta chain) was observed in a study of patients and donors after allogeneic stem cell transplantation. Via MiXCR, TCRdb re-called the RT-PCR reads, giving one row per CDR3 protein. The sample shows some 960,000 distinct CDR3 sequences, about 20% of them seen only once. Sequencing was performed on blood, either unsorted or a sorted T cell fraction (not recorded which). The clonotype was recovered from a human donor who was either an allogeneic HSCT recipient or a stem cell or donor lymphocyte infusion donor (not recorded which). It is not recorded whose cells these are; they may come from a transplant donor.

Here the CDR3 reads CASSQEDGSYNEQFF. The CDR3 coding sequence is TGCGCCAGCAGCCAAGAGGACGGATCCTACAATGAGCAGTTCTTC. The V call is TRBV4-1, the J call TRBJ2-1, with D unclear. Germline V lookup: CDR1 MGHRA, CDR2 YSYEKL. V lost 0 bases, J lost 1 base, and 7 bases lay in between. The CDR3 covers 15 residues.